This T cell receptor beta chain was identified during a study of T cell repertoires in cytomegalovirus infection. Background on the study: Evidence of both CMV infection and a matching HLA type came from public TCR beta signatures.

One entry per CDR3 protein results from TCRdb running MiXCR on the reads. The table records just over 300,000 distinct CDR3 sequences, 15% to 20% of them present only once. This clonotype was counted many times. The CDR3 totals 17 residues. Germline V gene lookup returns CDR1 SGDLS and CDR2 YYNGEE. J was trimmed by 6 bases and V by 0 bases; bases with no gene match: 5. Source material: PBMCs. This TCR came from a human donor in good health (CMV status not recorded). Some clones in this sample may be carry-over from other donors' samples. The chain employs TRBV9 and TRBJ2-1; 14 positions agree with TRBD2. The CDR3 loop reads CASSVVGLAGGLNEQFF. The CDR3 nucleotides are TGTGCCAGCAGCGTAGTTGGACTAGCGGGGGGCCTCAATGAGCAGTTCTTC.